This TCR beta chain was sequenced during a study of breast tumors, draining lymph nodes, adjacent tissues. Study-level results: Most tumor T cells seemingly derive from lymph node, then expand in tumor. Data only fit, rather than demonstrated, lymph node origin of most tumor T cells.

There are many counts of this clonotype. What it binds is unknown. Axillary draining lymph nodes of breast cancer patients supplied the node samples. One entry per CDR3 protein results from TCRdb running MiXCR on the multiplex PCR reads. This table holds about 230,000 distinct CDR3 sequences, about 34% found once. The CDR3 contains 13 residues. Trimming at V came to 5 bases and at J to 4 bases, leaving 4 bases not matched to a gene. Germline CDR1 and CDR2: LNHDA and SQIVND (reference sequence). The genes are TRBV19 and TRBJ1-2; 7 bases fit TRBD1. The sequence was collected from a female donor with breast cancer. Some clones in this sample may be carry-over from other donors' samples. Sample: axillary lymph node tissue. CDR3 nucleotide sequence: TGTGCCAGTAGTTACGACAGGGTCTATGGCTACACCTTC. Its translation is CASSYDRVYGYTF.